Given below is one TCR beta chain in context. The antigen is undetermined. Use of 60 Vbeta and 13 Jbeta primers characterized the PCR. The method was immunoSEQ multiplex PCR; TCRdb's version includes in-frame clones alone and lacks a portion of them. The sample lists approximately 170,000 clones, roughly 80% occurring once. This CDR3 is 18 amino acids long. CDR1 SGHDN and CDR2 FVKESK come from the germline V gene. Trimming stripped 1 base from V and 2 bases from J, with 19 bases between. This specimen belongs to a study of cytomegalovirus exposure and HLA in healthy donors. Study-wide results and caveats: A further, later analysis showed that HLA-associated TCR beta chains (compared with equally common others) were more clonally expanded. Reportedly, TCR beta sequences accurately predicted HLA-A and HLA-B alleles in most subjects. TCR beta V- and J-gene trimming was later associated with a missense DCLRE1C variant.

Sequencing was carried out using PBMCs. The chain recombines TRBV14 with TRBJ2-3; TRBD2 is a possible D gene (6 bases). The clonotype comes from a middle-aged man in good health and CMV-seropositive. CDR3: CASSQGIAASRTTDTQYF. The CDR3, as DNA: TGTGCCAGCAGCCAAGGCATAGCGGCCTCACGTACCACAGATACGCAGTATTTT. Drawing the rest from reference TRBV14 and TRBJ2-3, the complete variable domain is EAGVTQFPSHSVIEKGQTVTLRCDPISGHDNLYWYRRVMGKEIKFLLHFVKESKQDESGMPNNRFLAERTGGTYSTLKVQPAELEDSGVYFCASSQGIAASRTTDTQYFGPGTRLTVL.